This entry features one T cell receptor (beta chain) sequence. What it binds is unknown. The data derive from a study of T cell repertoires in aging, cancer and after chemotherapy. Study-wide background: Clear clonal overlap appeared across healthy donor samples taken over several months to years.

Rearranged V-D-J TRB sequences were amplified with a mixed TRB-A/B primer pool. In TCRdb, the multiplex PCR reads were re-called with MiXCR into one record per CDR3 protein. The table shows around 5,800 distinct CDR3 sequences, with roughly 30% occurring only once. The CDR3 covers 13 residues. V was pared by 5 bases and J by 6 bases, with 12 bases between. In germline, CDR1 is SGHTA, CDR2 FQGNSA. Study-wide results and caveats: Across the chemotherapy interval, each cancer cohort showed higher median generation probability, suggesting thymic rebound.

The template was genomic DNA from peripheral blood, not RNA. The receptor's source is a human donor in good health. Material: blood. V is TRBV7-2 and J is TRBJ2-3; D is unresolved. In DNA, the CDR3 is TGTGCCAGCAGCGACCCGGTAGGGGATACGCAGTATTTT. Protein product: CASSDPVGDTQYF.